The 29 T cell receptor beta chains presented below share a single source sample, sequenced in a study of post-analysis software for immune sequencing data. These receptors have no known antigen. Unique molecular identifiers were built into the TCR beta cDNA libraries. TCRdb reprocessed the PCR reads via MiXCR and lists one record per CDR3 protein. The sample records hundreds of thousands of distinct CDR3 sequences, 25% to 30% being singletons. General study findings and limits: Elevated frequency relative to controls characterized about 5 TRBV segments in patients, TRBV5-6, TRBV5-1 and TRBV20-1 among them.

What was sequenced was blood. The origin of the receptors is a girl under 18 with multiple sclerosis.

This clonotype was counted a few times. This sequence joins TRBV6-5 and TRBJ2-7; 8 bases align to TRBD1. The CDR3 extends over 15 amino acids. J gave up 7 bases and V 8 bases, and 16 bases lay outside the gene matches. Germline V gene sequence: CDR1 MNHEY, CDR2 SVGAGI. CDR3 amino acids: CASRKEGQGAKEQYF. The DNA of the CDR3 is TGTGCCAGCCGGAAGGAGGGTCAGGGGGCGAAGGAGCAGTACTTC.

This chain joins TRBV10-3 and TRBJ2-3; no definite D call. The germline V gene encodes CDR1 ENHRY and CDR2 SYGVKD. This CDR3 has 15 residues. V lost 4 bases and J lost 0, with 11 bases in between. The CDR3 here is CAISGLGPSTDTQYF. The CDR3 nucleotides read TGTGCCATCAGTGGGTTGGGCCCTAGCACAGATACGCAGTATTTT.

The V gene is TRBV4-3, the J gene TRBJ2-1, with D perhaps matching TRBD1 (5 bases). Per germline, CDR1 LGHNA and CDR2 YSLEER. This CDR3 contains 16 residues. The V end was cut by 2 bases, the J end by 8 bases, with 19 bases between. CDR3 in amino acids: CASSQFYGQGGDEQFF. CDR3 nucleotides: TGCGCCAGCAGCCAATTCTATGGGCAGGGTGGCGATGAGCAGTTCTTC.

The chain recombines TRBV2 with TRBJ1-2; D gene ambiguous. CDR3 length equals 12 residues. Germline V gene data show CDR1 as SNHLY and CDR2 as FYNNEI. V lost 7 bases and J lost 2, with 8 bases in between. The chain's CDR3 is CASTLENYGYTF. The CDR3 bases are TGTGCCAGCACGCTCGAGAACTATGGCTACACCTTC.

This clonotype has just a few counts. The rearrangement uses TRBV27 and TRBJ1-2; 9 positions agree with TRBD1. This CDR3 has 16 residues. Germline lookup yields CDR1 MNHEY and CDR2 SMNVEV (reference sequence). Trimming removed 0 bases from V and 8 bases from J; junction bases left unmatched: 10. The CDR3 sequence is CASSLSGLQGARGYTF. CDR3 nucleotides: TGTGCCAGCAGTTTATCGGGGTTACAGGGGGCGCGGGGCTACACCTTC.

This clonotype appeared a single time. This could be a read error, since a much larger clone is one nucleotide away. The V gene is TRBV4-3, the J gene TRBJ2-1; D could derive from TRBD1 or TRBD2 (5 bases each). Germline lookup yields CDR1 LGHNA and CDR2 YSLEER. The CDR3 covers 16 residues. V shed 1 base and J shed 13 bases, with 23 bases lying between them. CDR3 residues: CASSQGLGTVEETQFF. The CDR3 region has the DNA TGCGCCAGCAGCCAAGGACTTGGGACGGTCGAAGAGACCCAGTTCTTC.

A few counts support this clonotype. The rearrangement links TRBV29-1 to TRBJ1-2; 8 positions match TRBD1. Germline trimming cut 7 bases from V and 4 bases from J; bases unmatched to any gene: 11. There are 14 residues in the CDR3. CDR1 SQVTM and CDR2 ANQGSEA come from the germline V gene. CDR3 sequence (DNA): TGCAGCGCCGAACCGGGACAGGAGGCCTATGGCTACACCTTC. The encoded protein is CSAEPGQEAYGYTF. Using reference TRBV29-1 and TRBJ1-2 for the parts outside the CDR3, the full variable domain is SAVISQKPSRDICQRGTSLTIQCQVDSQVTMMFWYRQQPGQSLTLIATANQGSEATYESGFVIDKFPISRPNLTFSTLTVSNMSPEDSSIYLCSAEPGQEAYGYTFGSGTRLTVV.

The chain is built from TRBV20-1 and TRBJ2-7; 10 bases are shared with TRBD2. The J call may be incorrect, as the DNA end agrees better with TRBJ2-5. Germline-derived CDR1 and CDR2 are DFQATT and SNEGSKA (reference sequence). The CDR3 sequence is 15 residues long. CDR3 amino acids: CSARDLAGGRETQYF. The CDR3 DNA sequence: TGCAGTGCTAGGGACTTAGCGGGAGGACGGGAGACCCAGTACTTC.

This clonotype came up a few times. V gene TRBV5-6 combines with J gene TRBJ2-5; 7 bases fit TRBD1. The CDR3 runs to 15 residues. Losses at the gene ends were 4 bases for V and 5 bases for J; bases not matched to a gene: 11. CDR1 and CDR2 (germline): SGHDT, YYEEEE. The CDR3 region is CASSPGRGRLETQYF. The CDR3 DNA sequence: TGTGCCAGCAGCCCGGGTAGGGGGCGCTTGGAGACCCAGTACTTC.

V is TRBV9 and J is TRBJ2-6; maybe TRBD2 (7 bases). From germline, CDR1 is SGDLS and CDR2 YYNGEE. V was trimmed by 0 bases and J by 4 bases, leaving 11 bases between them. This CDR3 has 16 amino acids. The CDR3 loop is CASSVGRGAGANVLTF. The CDR3, as DNA: TGTGCCAGCAGCGTAGGTCGGGGGGCCGGGGCCAACGTCCTGACTTTC.

This clonotype occurred a few times. The CDR3 DNA follows: TGTGCCAGCAGTCATGGACAGAATAGCAATCAGCCCCAGCATTTT. Amino acid sequence: CASSHGQNSNQPQHF. The chain employs TRBV6-2 or TRBV6-3 and TRBJ1-5, with D perhaps matching TRBD1 (6 bases). This CDR3 is 15 amino acids long. Trimming cost V 5 bases and J 0 bases, with 11 bases left between them. From germline, CDR1 is MNHEY and CDR2 SVGEGT.

The V gene is TRBV10-3, the J gene TRBJ2-5; D is undetermined. The CDR3 extends over 15 amino acids. V dropped 0 bases and J dropped 4 bases, with 12 bases sitting between them. Germline CDR1 and CDR2: ENHRY and SYGVKD. The CDR3 DNA reads TGTGCCATCAGTGAGTCGGGCCTAGGTATAGAGACCCAGTACTTC. It is translated as CAISESGLGIETQYF.

This clonotype has a handful of counts. The rearrangement links TRBV28 to TRBJ2-7, with 7 bases identical to TRBD1. The V gene end was trimmed by 5 bases and the J gene end by 3 bases; junction bases not matched to a gene: 16. The CDR3 loop spans 17 amino acids. Germline CDR1 and CDR2: MDHEN and SYDVKM. CDR3 in amino acids: CASSPARGGGQSYEQYF. The CDR3 DNA sequence: TGTGCCAGCAGTCCCGCCCGGGGTGGGGGACAGAGCTACGAGCAGTACTTC. Full variable domain (remainder filled in from reference TRBV28 and TRBJ2-7): DVKVTQSSRYLVKRTGEKVFLECVQDMDHENMFWYRQDPGLGLRLIYFSYDVKMKEKGDIPEGYSVSREKKERFSLILESASTNQTSMYLCASSPARGGGQSYEQYFGPGTRLTVT.

This clonotype has only a few counts. The genes are TRBV6-1 and TRBJ2-3, with a possible D match to TRBD1 (5 bases). Trimming shortened V by 6 bases and J by 3 bases, and 19 bases separated the two germline ends. This CDR3 is 16 amino acids long. The germline V gene has CDR1 MNHNS and CDR2 SASEGT. The CDR3 is CASRPHTGVGTDTQYF. The CDR3 DNA follows: TGTGCCAGCAGACCCCATACAGGAGTCGGGACAGATACGCAGTATTTT.

This clonotype was observed a few times. The V and J genes are TRBV12-3 or TRBV12-4 and TRBJ1-6; 8 bases fit TRBD1. J was trimmed by 6 bases and V by 3 bases; bases with no gene match: 1. CDR3 length: 14 amino acids. CDR3 region: CASSFRGLNSPLHF. CDR3 nucleotide sequence: TGTGCCAGCAGTTTCAGGGGGCTTAATTCACCCCTCCACTTT.

This rearrangement joins TRBV7-2 to TRBJ2-3; tentative D call: TRBD1 (6 bases). This CDR3 contains 15 residues. Germline V gives CDR1 SGHTA, CDR2 FQGNSA. V dropped 6 bases and J dropped 0 bases, with 13 bases sitting between them. DNA of the CDR3: TGTGCCAGCAGTTTCCGTGGACAGAGCACAGATACGCAGTATTTT. Encoded protein: CASSFRGQSTDTQYF.

Only one count was recorded for this clonotype. The chain joins TRBV6-5 to TRBJ1-1, with D unresolved. There are 11 residues in the CDR3. V shed 10 bases and J shed 5 bases, with 11 bases lying between them. Germline CDR1 MNHEY, CDR2 SVGAGI. The CDR3: CATIARTEAFF. The CDR3 DNA is TGTGCCACCATAGCTAGGACTGAAGCTTTCTTT.

About this clonotype itself: A read error may produce the germline difference seen at one junction end. This chain connects TRBV20-1 to TRBJ1-6, with TRBD1 matching over 9 bases. This CDR3 spans 13 amino acids. CDR1 and CDR2 (germline): DFQATT, SNEGSKA (reference sequence). The CDR3 loop reads CSARRTGVSPLHF. In DNA form, the CDR3 reads TGTAGTGCTAGGAGGACAGGGGTATCACCCCTCCACTTT.

This chain uses TRBV4-2 with TRBJ2-1, with 7 nucleotides matching TRBD1. The germline V gene has CDR1 LGHNA and CDR2 YNFKEQ. V gave up 0 bases and J gave up 6 bases; unmatched junction bases: 11. The CDR3 is made up of 17 amino acids. CDR3 in amino acids: CASSQDWRTGGRNEQFF. The CDR3 DNA reads as TGTGCCAGCAGCCAAGATTGGCGGACAGGCGGGCGCAATGAGCAGTTCTTC.

This chain joins TRBV5-8 and TRBJ2-7; D is perhaps TRBD1 or TRBD2 (5 bases each). The V end was cut by 2 bases, the J end by 7 bases, with 19 bases between. Germline V gene data show CDR1 as SGHTS and CDR2 as YDEGEE. CDR3 size: 15 residues. This CDR3 is CASSFSARGYNEQYF. DNA for the CDR3: TGTGCCAGCAGCTTTTCCGCGAGGGGTTACAATGAGCAGTACTTC. The variable domain in full, with the rest retrieved from reference TRBV5-8 and TRBJ2-7, is EAGVTQSPTHLIKTRGQQATLRCSPISGHTSVYWYQQALGLGLQFLLWYDEGEERNRGNFPPRFSGRQFPNYSSELNVNALELEDSALYLCASSFSARGYNEQYFGPGTRLTVT.

This clonotype occurred a few times. The rearrangement links TRBV5-6 to TRBJ1-2; D is uncertain. Germline CDR1 and CDR2: SGHDT and YYEEEE. The CDR3 consists of 13 residues. V was clipped by 2 bases and J by 9 bases, with 14 bases between them. In DNA, the CDR3 is TGTGCCAGCAGCTTAGCGGGAAGTCCAAGCTACACCTTC. It yields the protein CASSLAGSPSYTF.

This clonotype was observed a handful of times. This chain links TRBV11-1 with TRBJ1-6; tentative D call: TRBD1 (5 bases). CDR3 length: 14 residues. Germline CDR1 and CDR2: SGHAT and FQDESV (reference sequence). V was clipped by 3 bases and J by 9 bases, with 12 bases between them. CDR3 DNA: TGTGCCAGCAGCTTCTCGACAGTTTTTTCACCCCTCCACTTT. Translating it yields CASSFSTVFSPLHF.

For this clonotype: A much larger clone differs by one base, so this may be a read error. V is TRBV6-1 and J is TRBJ2-7; D is unresolved. Per the germline V gene, CDR1 is MNHNS and CDR2 is SASEGT. The CDR3 is 11 amino acids. The DNA for the CDR3 is TGTGCCTGCAGTGTAGCCTACGAGCAGTACTTC. It translates to CACSVAYEQYF.

This clonotype was observed a handful of times. The chain has TRBV3-1 and TRBJ2-1, with a weak D call TRBD1 (6 bases). The germline V gene encodes CDR1 LGHDT and CDR2 YNNKEL (reference sequence). The CDR3 contains 15 residues. V was cut by 0 bases and J by 7 bases, with 13 bases left in between. The CDR3 region is CASSQDLATGNEQFF. The CDR3 DNA reads TGTGCCAGCAGCCAAGATCTTGCGACAGGTAATGAGCAGTTCTTC.

The chain recombines TRBV29-1 with TRBJ2-6; possibly TRBD2 for D (6 bases). CDR3 length: 14 residues. Trimming shortened V by 1 base and J by 3 bases, and 7 bases separated the two germline ends. Germline V gives CDR1 SQVTM, CDR2 ANQGSEA. The CDR3 sequence is CSVEGGDGANVLTF. CDR3 sequence (DNA): TGCAGCGTTGAAGGCGGGGATGGGGCCAACGTCCTGACTTTC.

This clonotype was counted only a few times. The rearrangement uses TRBV7-2 and TRBJ2-7; 10 bases are shared with TRBD2. The germline V gene encodes CDR1 SGHTA and CDR2 FQGNSA. The CDR3 is 15 amino acids. The ends lost 3 bases at V and 3 bases at J; junction bases unmatched: 5. The CDR3 nucleotides are TGTGCCAGCAGCTTGACTAGCGGGCTTGACTACGAGCAGTACTTC. Its protein product is CASSLTSGLDYEQYF. Complete variable domain (other parts from reference TRBV7-2 and TRBJ2-7): GAGVSQSPSNKVTEKGKDVELRCDPISGHTALYWYRQSLGQGLEFLIYFQGNSAPDKSGLPSDRFSAERTGGSVSTLTIQRTQQEDSAVYLCASSLTSGLDYEQYFGPGTRLTVT.

The rearrangement uses TRBV24-1 and TRBJ2-1; 7 nucleotides match TRBD1. The CDR3 has 15 amino acids. The J segment lost 4 bases and the V segment lost 3 bases, leaving 5 bases of the junction unmatched. CDR1 is KGHDR, CDR2 SFDVKD, per germline. Here the CDR3 reads CATSDETGLYNEQFF. CDR3 sequence (DNA): TGTGCCACCAGTGATGAGACAGGGCTATACAATGAGCAGTTCTTC.

This clonotype was recorded many times. The rearrangement uses TRBV15 and TRBJ1-2, with D perhaps TRBD1 (5 bases). The germline CDR1 and CDR2 sequences are LNHNV and YYDKDF (reference sequence). The CDR3 length is 15 residues. Trimming removed 0 bases at V and 6 bases at J, with 14 bases between. As DNA, the CDR3 is TGTGCCACCAGCAGAGATAACCCGACAGTCGATGGCTACACCTTC. This sequence encodes CATSRDNPTVDGYTF.

The table lists this clonotype with a few counts. This chain uses TRBV20-1 with TRBJ2-1, with 10 bases matching TRBD1. The germline V gene encodes CDR1 DFQATT and CDR2 SNEGSKA (reference sequence). The trim removed 5 bases at V and 7 bases at J, leaving 11 bases unmatched. This CDR3 spans 15 amino acids. CDR3 nucleotide sequence: TGCAGTGCTGGAGGCGGGACAGGGGCCGGGAATGAGCAGTTCTTC. Protein product: CSAGGGTGAGNEQFF.